This entry lists 21 T cell receptor beta chains sequenced from one sample in a study of blood T cell repertoires in COVID-19. Assay: immunoSEQ multiplex PCR; the TCRdb copy retains only in-frame clones and omits some. The sample holds roughly 260,000 clones; approximately 92% are singletons and the top ten take just over 2.5%. The sequencing sample was made of peripheral blood. The source is a person aged 18 to 30 with COVID-19, enrolled during active disease.

V gene TRBV2 combines with J gene TRBJ2-1, with D perhaps TRBD1 (6 bases). CDR1 and CDR2 from the germline V gene are SNHLY and FYNNEI. This CDR3 contains 15 residues. Trimming left V 7 bases short and J 0 bases short, with 13 bases between. The CDR3: CASTEDSGSYNEQFF. Written as DNA, the CDR3 is TGTGCCAGCACCGAGGACAGCGGCTCCTACAATGAGCAGTTCTTC.

This clone appeared once. V and J are TRBV9 and TRBJ2-3; 11 bases are shared with TRBD2. CDR1 and CDR2 from the germline V gene are SGDLS and YYNGEE. The CDR3 consists of 14 residues. The trim removed 5 bases at V and 6 bases at J, leaving 5 bases unmatched. The CDR3 DNA follows: TGTGCCAGCAGAGGCACTAGCGGGAGTGATACGCAGTATTTT. It translates to CASRGTSGSDTQYF.

The CDR3: CASSQGRFSGSTDEQYF. DNA of the CDR3: TGCGCCAGCAGCCAGGGACGTTTTAGCGGGAGTACGGACGAGCAGTACTTC. The chain carries TRBV4-1 and TRBJ2-7; 9 bases align to TRBD2. The CDR3 totals 17 residues. Germline CDR1 MGHRA, CDR2 YSYEKL. V lost 3 bases to trimming and J lost 5 bases; unmatched junction nucleotides: 14.

This clone was recorded once. The chain uses TRBV29-1 and TRBJ1-1; maybe TRBD1 (5 bases). The germline V and J ends were trimmed by 7 bases and 5 bases, with 32 bases remaining between them. In germline, CDR1 is SQVTM, CDR2 ANQGSEA. The CDR3 runs to 18 residues. The CDR3 DNA reads as TGCAGCGCGAGCTACCGGGGGGGAAGGTTATCGGAGGGGACTGAAGCTTTCTTT. This translates into CSASYRGGRLSEGTEAFF.

This rearrangement joins TRBV28 to TRBJ2-7, with TRBD1 matching over 9 bases. The CDR3 has 15 amino acids. Germline V lookup: CDR1 MDHEN, CDR2 SYDVKM. Unmatched junction bases numbered 5, after V lost 4 bases and J lost 1 base. The CDR3 region has the DNA TGTGCCAGCAGTTCTGGACAGGGGCGGTCCTACGAGCAGTACTTC. Its protein product is CASSSGQGRSYEQYF.

V is TRBV11-3 and J is TRBJ2-3; TRBD2 aligns across 9 bases. Germline V gene data show CDR1 as SGHNT and CDR2 as YENEEA. V was pared by 5 bases and J by 4 bases, with 7 bases of the junction left unmatched. The CDR3 runs 15 residues. The CDR3 protein is CASSPLAGDADTQYF. The CDR3 DNA sequence: TGTGCCAGCAGCCCGTTAGCGGGAGACGCAGATACGCAGTATTTT.

The J gene is TRBJ2-5, the V gene TRBV28; 9 nucleotides line up with TRBD1. This CDR3 spans 15 amino acids. J lost 5 bases, V lost 5 bases, and 9 bases had no gene match. From germline, CDR1 is MDHEN and CDR2 SYDVKM. The CDR3 sequence is CASSIGTGRWETQYF. The DNA of the CDR3 is TGTGCCAGCAGTATCGGGACAGGGAGGTGGGAGACCCAGTACTTC.

This clone was recorded once. The rearrangement uses TRBV7-8 and TRBJ2-7; D possibly corresponds to TRBD2 (6 bases). Germline-derived CDR1 and CDR2 are SGHVS and FQNEAQ. Trimming pared 11 bases from V and 4 bases from J, leaving 12 bases between. This CDR3 comprises 11 residues. The CDR3 DNA is TGTGCCGCGGGGCGGGTTTACGAGCAGTACTTC. Protein product: CAAGRVYEQYF.

The chain couples TRBV6-6 to TRBJ1-1; 8 positions agree with TRBD1. This CDR3 has 15 amino acids. Per germline, CDR1 MNHNY and CDR2 SVGAGI (reference sequence). Trimming at V came to 4 bases and at J to 1 base, leaving 5 bases not matched to a gene. The CDR3 DNA sequence: TGTGCCAGCAGTTCCCCCAGGGGGCCGAACACTGAAGCTTTCTTT. It specifies CASSSPRGPNTEAFF.

The rearrangement links TRBV4-1 to TRBJ2-7; possible D gene TRBD1, 5 bases. The CDR3 has 14 amino acids. The germline V and J ends were trimmed by 0 bases and 3 bases, with 9 bases remaining between them. CDR1 MGHRA and CDR2 YSYEKL come from the germline V gene. Here the CDR3 DNA reads TGCGCCAGCAGCCAAGATGGGGCCTACTACGAGCAGTACTTC. It yields the protein CASSQDGAYYEQYF.

The chain carries TRBV4-2 and TRBJ2-7; D not resolved. CDR1 and CDR2 from the germline V gene are LGHNA and YNFKEQ. The CDR3 is made up of 13 amino acids. V lost 0 bases, J lost 3 bases, and 6 bases lay in between. The CDR3 sequence is CASSQDIGYEQYF. CDR3 in DNA: TGTGCCAGCAGCCAAGATATCGGCTACGAGCAGTACTTC.

The CDR3 nucleotides read TGTGCCAGCAGCTTGAATCGGGCAGATACGCAGTATTTT. The encoded protein is CASSLNRADTQYF. The rearrangement joins TRBV5-6 to TRBJ2-3, with D unresolved. The CDR3 runs to 13 residues. Trimming shortened V by 1 base and J by 4 bases, and 7 bases separated the two germline ends. Germline V gene sequence: CDR1 SGHDT, CDR2 YYEEEE.

The chain combines TRBV24-1 with TRBJ2-1, with 11 bases lining up with TRBD2. The V gene's germline CDR1 is KGHDR and CDR2 SFDVKD. Unmatched junction bases numbered 0, after V lost 1 base and J lost 5 bases. The CDR3 is 15 residues long. The CDR3 loop reads CATSDFSGRDNEQFF. The DNA for the CDR3 is TGTGCCACCAGTGATTTTAGCGGGAGGGACAATGAGCAGTTCTTC.

This clone was seen a single time. The chain combines TRBV19 with TRBJ2-1; 8 bases fit TRBD2. The V segment lost 10 bases and the J segment 7 bases; nucleotides outside the gene matches: 15. CDR3 size: 15 residues. CDR1 and CDR2 (germline): LNHDA, SQIVND (reference sequence). The CDR3 spells CATDRREGSRNEQFF. DNA for the CDR3: TGTGCCACCGACCGACGGGAGGGGTCTCGGAATGAGCAGTTCTTC.

V gene TRBV6-5 combines with J gene TRBJ1-1; 7 nucleotides match TRBD1. Trimming cost V 4 bases and J 1 base; bases outside gene matches: 9. The CDR3 runs 16 residues. Per germline, CDR1 MNHEY and CDR2 SVGAGI. CDR3: CASSSARGLGNTEAFF. CDR3 nucleotide sequence: TGTGCCAGCAGTTCGGCAAGGGGGCTGGGGAACACTGAAGCTTTCTTT.

The chain has TRBV25-1 and TRBJ2-7; TRBD2 matches 13 bases. CDR1 is MGHDK, CDR2 SYGVNS, per germline. CDR3 length equals 17 residues. V gave up 4 bases and J gave up 5 bases; unmatched junction bases: 11. The CDR3 loop is CASSVSWTSGRGHEQYF. The CDR3 DNA is TGTGCCAGCAGTGTTTCCTGGACTAGCGGGAGAGGCCACGAGCAGTACTTC.

This sequence joins TRBV29-1 and TRBJ2-3, with TRBD2 identical over 9 bases. The CDR3 covers 16 residues. The ends lost 0 bases at V and 5 bases at J; junction bases unmatched: 9. The V gene's germline CDR1 is SQVTM and CDR2 ANQGSEA. CDR3 loop: CSVEDWYRAGGDTQYF. The CDR3 region has the DNA TGCAGCGTTGAAGATTGGTATCGAGCGGGAGGAGATACGCAGTATTTT.

V is TRBV6-2 or TRBV6-3 and J is TRBJ1-5, with 8 bases aligning to TRBD1. Per germline, CDR1 MNHEY and CDR2 SVGEGT. V was pared by 4 bases and J by 4 bases, with 3 bases of the junction left unmatched. The CDR3 length is 14 residues. This CDR3 reads CASSWTGPNQPQHF. The CDR3 bases are TGTGCCAGCAGTTGGACAGGGCCTAATCAGCCCCAGCATTTT.

The rearrangement uses TRBV4-3 and TRBJ2-3; D not resolved. This CDR3 contains 14 residues. Germline CDR1 LGHNA, CDR2 YSLEER. V lost 0 bases and J lost 3, with 7 bases in between. As DNA, the CDR3 is TGCGCCAGCAGCCAAGACAGGCAGACAGATACGCAGTATTTT. Its protein is CASSQDRQTDTQYF.

This clone was counted a single time. The chain is built from TRBV11-3 and TRBJ2-2; D might be TRBD2 (5 bases). This CDR3 region has 14 residues. CDR1 SGHNT and CDR2 YENEEA come from the germline V gene. V lost 5 bases and J 7 bases, leaving 14 bases between the germline ends. The CDR3 region has the DNA TGTGCCAGCAGCCGTACGGGGAGTTTCGGGGAGCTGTTTTTT. Translating gives CASSRTGSFGELFF.

The chain uses TRBV27 and TRBJ1-2; D might be TRBD1 (6 bases). The V and J ends lost 6 bases and 0 bases respectively, with 17 bases between them. The CDR3 contains 16 residues. The germline V gene encodes CDR1 MNHEY and CDR2 SMNVEV (reference sequence). The CDR3 DNA sequence: TGTGCCAGCAGCTCTCTCGACAGGATAGCTAACTATGGCTACACCTTC. This sequence encodes CASSSLDRIANYGYTF.